Following are 15 T cell receptor beta chains from one sample sequenced in a study of blood T cell repertoires in COVID-19. Sequencing used immunoSEQ multiplex PCR; TCRdb keeps in-frame clones, though not all of them. The sample includes 210,000 or so clones, approximately 90% of them seen just once. The sample was PBMCs or T cells enriched from blood (not recorded which). The receptors originated from a man aged 25-45 years who had recovered from COVID-19.

The chain recombines TRBV6-1 with TRBJ2-3; 9 nucleotides match TRBD2. CDR3 size: 16 residues. The germline V gene encodes CDR1 MNHNS and CDR2 SASEGT. With 3 bases clipped from V and 5 bases from J, the junction kept 9 bases outside the gene matches. The CDR3 DNA reads TGTGCCAGCAGTGAGGTGGTGCGGGGGGGAAAAGATACGCAGTATTTT. Translated, it gives CASSEVVRGGKDTQYF.

The chain employs TRBV6-6 and TRBJ2-2, with D possibly being TRBD1 (5 bases). The V and J ends lost 3 bases and 1 base respectively, with 9 bases between them. CDR1 and CDR2 from the germline V gene are MNHNY and SVGAGI (reference sequence). CDR3 length: 15 residues. CDR3 coding DNA: TGTGCCAGCAGTTATGGGCAGGGGAACACCGGGGAGCTGTTTTTT. Its translation is CASSYGQGNTGELFF.

The chain employs TRBV5-1 and TRBJ2-7, with D perhaps TRBD2 (6 bases). Germline V gives CDR1 SGHRS, CDR2 YFSETQ. V dropped 0 bases and J dropped 7 bases, with 11 bases sitting between them. The CDR3 has 13 residues. The CDR3 sequence: CASSLGTSGEQYF. Here the CDR3 DNA reads TGCGCCAGCAGCTTGGGTACGAGCGGGGAGCAGTACTTC.

J is TRBJ2-5 and V is TRBV13; D is ambiguous. The CDR3 spans 12 residues. The germline V gene has CDR1 PRHDT and CDR2 FYEKMQ (reference sequence). The V end was cut by 6 bases, the J end by 4 bases, with 9 bases between. The CDR3 protein is CASSSIRETQYF. The CDR3 DNA reads as TGTGCCAGCAGTTCAATCAGAGAGACCCAGTACTTC.

This clone was observed a few times. The same CDR3 arises from other DNA sequences in this sample as well. The chain has TRBV2 and TRBJ2-7; a weak D match, TRBD1 (5 bases). Trimming removed 4 bases from V and 4 bases from J, with 5 bases in between. CDR1 and CDR2 (germline): SNHLY, FYNNEI. The CDR3 length is 11 residues. CDR3 region: CASSAGYEQYF. The CDR3 DNA is TGTGCCAGCAGTGCAGGGTACGAGCAGTACTTC.

V is TRBV2 and J is TRBJ2-2, with D possibly TRBD1 on 6 matching bases. This CDR3 is 14 amino acids long. The germline V gene has CDR1 SNHLY and CDR2 FYNNEI. Deletions cut 2 bases from V and 4 bases from J, with 8 bases between. The CDR3 sequence is CASSELGGTGELFF. CDR3 DNA: TGTGCCAGCAGTGAATTAGGGGGCACCGGGGAGCTGTTTTTT.

The gene calls are TRBV9 and TRBJ1-2, with D possibly being TRBD1 (5 bases). Per the germline V gene, CDR1 is SGDLS and CDR2 is YYNGEE. V lost 3 bases and J 2 bases, leaving 11 bases between the germline ends. The CDR3 sequence is 14 residues long. The DNA of the CDR3 is TGTGCCAGCAGCGCGGGGACTGGGAACTATGGCTACACCTTC. This gives the protein CASSAGTGNYGYTF.

The J gene is TRBJ2-1, the V gene TRBV4-3; tentative D call: TRBD2 (5 bases). The V gene's germline CDR1 is LGHNA and CDR2 YSLEER. V was pared by 4 bases and J by 0 bases, with 13 bases between. The CDR3 length is 16 residues. The CDR3 reads CASSRGMGSSYNEQFF. The CDR3 coding sequence is TGCGCCAGCAGCCGAGGAATGGGGAGCTCCTACAATGAGCAGTTCTTC.

J is TRBJ1-2 and V is TRBV28; TRBD1 matches at 7 bases. The CDR3 spans 12 residues. CDR1 and CDR2 from the germline V gene are MDHEN and SYDVKM. Unmatched junction bases numbered 0, after V lost 4 bases and J lost 4 bases. The CDR3 protein is CASSYRGYGYTF. The CDR3 coding sequence is TGTGCCAGCAGTTACAGGGGCTATGGCTACACCTTC.

This clone was counted once. The chain couples TRBV5-4 to TRBJ2-7; TRBD2 is a possible D gene (7 bases). The V and J ends lost 4 bases and 2 bases respectively, with 16 bases between them. CDR3 length: 15 amino acids. Germline V gives CDR1 SGHNT, CDR2 YYREEE (reference sequence). In DNA, the CDR3 is TGTGCCAGCAGCCGAGGTAGGGAGGGGGCCTACGAGCAGTACTTC. Translated, it gives CASSRGREGAYEQYF.

The chain links TRBV4-2 to TRBJ2-5; maybe TRBD1 (6 bases). The CDR3 covers 17 residues. The V gene lost 4 bases and the J gene lost 2 bases, with 20 bases spanning the gap. Germline V gives CDR1 LGHNA, CDR2 YNFKEQ. The CDR3 sequence is CASSRYLDPGQQETQYF. In nucleotides, the CDR3 is TGTGCCAGCAGCCGCTACCTTGACCCCGGACAGCAAGAGACCCAGTACTTC.

This clone was seen just once. The rearrangement links TRBV19 to TRBJ1-3; 10 positions match TRBD1. Losses at the gene ends were 7 bases for V and 4 bases for J; bases not matched to a gene: 7. Germline assignment: CDR1 LNHDA and CDR2 SQIVND (reference sequence). This CDR3 comprises 15 residues. The CDR3 DNA follows: TGTGCCAGTATACCGGGACAGGGGTACGGAAACACCATATATTTT. Amino acids: CASIPGQGYGNTIYF.

The V call is TRBV28, the J call TRBJ2-2; D may be TRBD2 (5 bases). The V end lost 4 bases, the J end lost 4 bases, and 13 bases lay between the germline ends. This CDR3 spans 15 amino acids. Per germline, CDR1 MDHEN and CDR2 SYDVKM. In nucleotides, the CDR3 is TGTGCCAGCAGTTCATCGGACTTTGCCACCGGGGAGCTGTTTTTT. The encoded protein is CASSSSDFATGELFF. Full variable domain (remainder filled in from reference TRBV28 and TRBJ2-2): DVKVTQSSRYLVKRTGEKVFLECVQDMDHENMFWYRQDPGLGLRLIYFSYDVKMKEKGDIPEGYSVSREKKERFSLILESASTNQTSMYLCASSSSDFATGELFFGEGSRLTVL.

This clone was seen a handful of times. The gene calls are TRBV3-1 (or the pseudogene TRBV3-2) and TRBJ2-7; 7 nucleotides align to TRBD2. The junction had 9 bases not matched to a gene; V was cut back by 7 bases and J by 0 bases. The CDR3 is made up of 15 amino acids. CDR1 and CDR2 (germline): LGHDT, YNNKEL (reference sequence). The CDR3 DNA is TGTGCCAGCACCCATCGAGCGGGGAGCTCCTACGAGCAGTACTTC. Its translation: CASTHRAGSSYEQYF.

The rearrangement links TRBV7-9 to TRBJ2-1; TRBD2 matches at 10 bases. Losses at the gene ends were 4 bases for V and 9 bases for J; bases not matched to a gene: 3. This CDR3 region has 13 residues. The germline CDR1 and CDR2 sequences are SEHNR and FQNEAQ (reference sequence). CDR3 DNA: TGTGCCAGCAGCTCAACTAGCGGGACTGAGCAGTTCTTC. This translates into CASSSTSGTEQFF.